Below, 15 T cell receptor beta chains from the same sample are listed, as sequenced in a study of blood T cell repertoires in COVID-19. The repertoire was sequenced with immunoSEQ multiplex PCR; TCRdb's copy has only in-frame clones and lacks some. The table shows approximately 110,000 clones, with 65% to 80% occurring only once. Sequencing input: peripheral blood. The receptors shown here come from a man between 65 and 85 years old with active or convalescent COVID-19.

The rearrangement joins TRBV27 to TRBJ1-2; 9 bases agree with TRBD1. This CDR3 region has 17 residues. Germline CDR1 MNHEY, CDR2 SMNVEV (reference sequence). Trimming at V came to 6 bases and at J to 4 bases, leaving 15 bases not matched to a gene. The CDR3 loop is CASSKLSGQGRPYGYTF. CDR3 bases: TGTGCCAGCAGCAAATTATCCGGACAGGGGAGGCCCTATGGCTACACCTTC.

V is TRBV7-9 and J is TRBJ2-1; TRBD1 agrees at 8 bases. CDR1 and CDR2 (germline): SEHNR, FQNEAQ (reference sequence). The CDR3 consists of 15 residues. Losses at the gene ends were 2 bases for V and 7 bases for J; bases not matched to a gene: 7. CDR3 DNA: TGTGCCAGCAGCTTATATCAGGGGGCAGAAAATGAGCAGTTCTTC. Its translation is CASSLYQGAENEQFF.

The V gene is TRBV19, the J gene TRBJ1-4; 9 positions match TRBD1. J was trimmed by 0 bases and V by 8 bases; bases with no gene match: 1. Germline CDR1 is LNHDA and CDR2 is SQIVND (reference sequence). There are 14 residues in the CDR3. This CDR3 reads CASGDRATNEKLFF. The CDR3 region has the DNA TGTGCCAGTGGGGACAGGGCAACTAATGAAAAACTGTTTTTT.

V usage is TRBV7-6 and J usage is TRBJ1-1; 7 bases match TRBD1. Germline V gene data show CDR1 as SGHVS and CDR2 as FNYEAQ. With V trimmed by 3 bases and J by 3 bases, 1 base remained unmatched. CDR3 size: 13 residues. CDR3 region: CASSLQGDTEAFF. The CDR3 nucleotides read TGTGCCAGCAGCTTGCAGGGGGACACTGAAGCTTTCTTT.

This chain uses TRBV9 with TRBJ1-3; D is unclear. Germline CDR1 reads SGDLS; CDR2 reads YYNGEE. V lost 0 bases, J lost 0 bases, and 4 bases lay in between. This CDR3 is 14 amino acids long. The CDR3 sequence: CASSVGSSGNTIYF. CDR3 coding DNA: TGTGCCAGCAGCGTAGGCAGCTCTGGAAACACCATATATTTT. The full variable domain, with the rest looked up from reference TRBV9 and TRBJ1-3, is DSGVTQTPKHLITATGQRVTLRCSPRSGDLSVYWYQQSLDQGLQFLIQYYNGEERAKGNILERFSAQQFPDLHSELNLSSLELGDSALYFCASSVGSSGNTIYFGEGSWLTVV.

This clone was observed a single time. This CDR3 is also generated by other DNA sequences in the sample. The chain recombines TRBV5-1 with TRBJ1-1; D is uncertain. V lost 0 bases, J lost 1 base, and 4 bases lay in between. CDR1 is SGHRS, CDR2 YFSETQ, per germline. This CDR3 region has 13 residues. The CDR3 reads CASSLGANTEAFF. CDR3 coding DNA: TGCGCCAGCAGCTTGGGAGCGAACACTGAAGCTTTCTTT.

This clone was found a few times. The chain carries TRBV9 and TRBJ2-4; 10 bases align to TRBD1. The CDR3 covers 16 residues. Germline V CDR1 and CDR2: SGDLS, YYNGEE. V lost 4 bases and J lost 5; bases outside the gene matches: 9. The CDR3 loop reads CASSRSGTGVENIQYF. CDR3 in DNA: TGTGCCAGCAGCAGATCCGGGACAGGGGTTGAAAACATTCAGTACTTC.

The V call is TRBV14, the J call TRBJ2-1; 11 bases fit TRBD1. Unmatched junction bases numbered 4, after V lost 3 bases and J lost 9 bases. Germline-derived CDR1 and CDR2 are SGHDN and FVKESK. The CDR3 has 14 amino acids. In nucleotides, the CDR3 is TGTGCCAGCAGCCAGTGGGACAGGGGGTTTGAGCAGTTCTTC. Translated, it gives CASSQWDRGFEQFF.

The rearrangement uses TRBV25-1 and TRBJ2-3; tentative D call: TRBD2 (6 bases). Germline V gene data show CDR1 as MGHDK and CDR2 as SYGVNS. This CDR3 contains 14 residues. The V and J ends lost 4 bases and 4 bases respectively, with 12 bases between them. The CDR3 DNA is TGTGCCAGCAGTGCTTCCGGGACTCCAGATACGCAGTATTTT. This encodes CASSASGTPDTQYF.

V gene TRBV6-5 combines with J gene TRBJ2-1; 7 nucleotides align to TRBD2. The V segment lost 11 bases and the J segment 8 bases; nucleotides outside the gene matches: 15. The CDR3 is 14 residues long. The germline gives CDR1 MNHEY, CDR2 SVGAGI. The CDR3, as DNA: TGTGCCTCCATGAGGGGCGGGAGTATGGATGAGCAGTTCTTC. Translating gives CASMRGGSMDEQFF.

This chain joins TRBV12-3 or TRBV12-4 and TRBJ1-4; 12 nucleotides match TRBD1. The J segment lost 17 bases and the V segment lost 1 base, leaving 2 bases of the junction unmatched. The CDR3 has 12 amino acids. The CDR3 spells CASSLGGQGAFF. The CDR3 DNA reads as TGTGCCAGCAGTTTAGGGGGACAGGGGGCCTTTTTT.

The chain joins TRBV28 to TRBJ1-6; D gene uncertain. V was clipped by 5 bases and J by 10 bases, with 15 bases between them. Germline V lookup: CDR1 MDHEN, CDR2 SYDVKM. This CDR3 region has 14 residues. The CDR3 here is CASSQNSAESPLHF. Here the CDR3 DNA reads TGTGCCAGCAGTCAGAACAGTGCAGAGTCACCCCTCCACTTT.

This clone was observed a few times. The chain has TRBV6-2 or TRBV6-3 and TRBJ2-3; D remains unclear. The CDR3 covers 13 residues. V was shortened by 5 bases and J by 0 bases, with 6 bases between the two germline ends. Germline values: CDR1 MNHEY, CDR2 SVGEGT. The CDR3 bases are TGTGCCAGCAGTCTATATAGCACAGATACGCAGTATTTT. Protein product: CASSLYSTDTQYF.

V gene TRBV5-5 combines with J gene TRBJ1-1; no clear D. Trimming took 1 base from V and 8 from J, leaving 18 bases between them. The CDR3 covers 15 residues. The germline CDR1 and CDR2 sequences are SGHKS and YYEKEE (reference sequence). CDR3 loop: CASSLTGGPWTEAFF. The DNA for the CDR3 is TGTGCCAGCAGCTTGACGGGAGGGCCATGGACCGAAGCTTTCTTT. Using reference TRBV5-5 and TRBJ1-1 for the parts outside the CDR3, the full variable domain is DAGVTQSPTHLIKTRGQQVTLRCSPISGHKSVSWYQQVLGQGPQFIFQYYEKEERGRGNFPDRFSARQFPNYSSELNVNALLLGDSALYLCASSLTGGPWTEAFFGQGTRLTVV.

This chain links TRBV28 with TRBJ1-2; D is ambiguous. V was cut by 4 bases and J by 1 base, with 16 bases left in between. This CDR3 has 16 amino acids. Germline V gene lookup returns CDR1 MDHEN and CDR2 SYDVKM. As DNA, the CDR3 is TGTGCCAGCAGTTACGGGAGACTACCGGGTAACTATGGCTACACCTTC. This encodes CASSYGRLPGNYGYTF.